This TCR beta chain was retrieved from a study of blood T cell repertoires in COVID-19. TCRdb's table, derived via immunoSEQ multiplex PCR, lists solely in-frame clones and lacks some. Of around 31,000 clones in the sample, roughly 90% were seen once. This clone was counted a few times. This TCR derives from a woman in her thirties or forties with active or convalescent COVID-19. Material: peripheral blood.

The CDR3 here is CASSFASGGSTDTQYF. CDR3 bases: TGTGCCAGCAGTTTTGCTAGCGGGGGGAGCACAGATACGCAGTATTTT. The chain carries TRBV6-5 and TRBJ2-3; 11 nucleotides match TRBD2. Germline V gene lookup returns CDR1 MNHEY and CDR2 SVGAGI. With V trimmed by 4 bases and J by 0 bases, 3 bases remained unmatched. The CDR3 contains 16 residues.